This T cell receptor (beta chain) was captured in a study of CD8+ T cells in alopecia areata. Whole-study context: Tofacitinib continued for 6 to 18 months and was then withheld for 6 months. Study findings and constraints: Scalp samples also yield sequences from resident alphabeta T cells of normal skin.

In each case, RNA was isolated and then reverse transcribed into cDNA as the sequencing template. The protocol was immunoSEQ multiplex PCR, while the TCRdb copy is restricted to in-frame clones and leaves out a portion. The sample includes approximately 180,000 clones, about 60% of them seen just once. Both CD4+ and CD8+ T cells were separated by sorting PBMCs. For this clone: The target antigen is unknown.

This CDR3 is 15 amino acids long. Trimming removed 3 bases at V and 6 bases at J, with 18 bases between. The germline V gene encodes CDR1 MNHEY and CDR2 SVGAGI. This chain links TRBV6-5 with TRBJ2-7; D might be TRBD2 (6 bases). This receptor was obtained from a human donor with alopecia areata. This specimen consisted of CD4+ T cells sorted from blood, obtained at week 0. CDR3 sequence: CASSYGGVSVGEQYF. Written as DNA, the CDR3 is TGTGCCAGCAGTTATGGAGGGGTATCAGTCGGCGAGCAGTACTTC.